One sample yielded the 19 T cell receptor beta chains listed below, sequenced in a study of blood T cells in healthy people across ages. Primed by a sample-barcoded 5' primer and a J-beta primer mix, a second PCR proceeded for about 7 to 12 cycles. Each CDR3 protein gets one entry after TCRdb re-called the 5' RACE reads with MiXCR. The sample shows fewer than 2 million distinct CDR3 sequences, roughly two fifths of them seen only once. Sequenced material: blood. These receptor sequences come from a human donor in good health.

V and J are TRBV4-2 and TRBJ1-5; D possibly corresponds to TRBD1 (5 bases). The CDR3 is 15 residues long. With 1 base removed from V and 7 bases from J, the gap between germline ends came to 14 bases. CDR1 is LGHNA and CDR2 is YNFKEQ in the germline V gene. The CDR3 bases are TGTGCCAGCAGCCAAGGGGGGACCGGGGTGCAGCCCCAGCATTTT. This sequence encodes CASSQGGTGVQPQHF.

V gene TRBV29-1 combines with J gene TRBJ1-1; weak D call: TRBD1 (5 bases). CDR3 length: 13 residues. The germline gives CDR1 SQVTM, CDR2 ANQGSEA. Between the trimmed V and J ends, which lost 3 bases and 5 bases, there was a span of 13 bases. DNA of the CDR3: TGCAGCGTTGAGTACAGGCTGGGGACTGAAGCTTTCTTT. It is translated as CSVEYRLGTEAFF.

The V gene is TRBV7-9, the J gene TRBJ1-2; perhaps TRBD1 as D (6 bases). The V and J ends lost 6 bases and 0 bases respectively, with 14 bases between them. Germline V gene lookup returns CDR1 SEHNR and CDR2 FQNEAQ (reference sequence). This CDR3 spans 15 amino acids. CDR3 in amino acids: CASRSTGQSNYGYTF. CDR3 DNA: TGTGCCAGCAGATCGACCGGACAGTCTAACTATGGCTACACCTTC. Supplemented by reference TRBV7-9 and TRBJ1-2, the full variable domain reads DTGVSQNPRHKITKRGQNVTFRCDPISEHNRLYWYRQTLGQGPEFLTYFQNEAQLEKSRLLSDRFSAERPKGSFSTLEIQRTEQGDSAMYLCASRSTGQSNYGYTFGSGTRLTVV.

The chain recombines TRBV29-1 with TRBJ2-7, with 11 bases that match TRBD2. The DNA end favors TRBJ2-5, so the J call may be wrong. This CDR3 has 14 amino acids. CDR1 and CDR2 (germline): SQVTM, ANQGSEA. The CDR3 nucleotides read TGCAGCGTGTCGCTAGCGGGGGGAGGAAAGACCCAGTACTTC. It encodes CSVSLAGGGKTQYF.

The chain combines TRBV4-2 with TRBJ2-1; D may be TRBD2 (5 bases). This CDR3 has 17 amino acids. V dropped 0 bases and J dropped 0 bases, with 12 bases sitting between them. Germline V CDR1 and CDR2: LGHNA, YNFKEQ. The CDR3 DNA reads as TGTGCCAGCAGCCAAGAGGAGGTGGCAGGCTCCTACAATGAGCAGTTCTTC. Its protein product is CASSQEEVAGSYNEQFF.

The sample holds one count of this clonotype. The chain combines TRBV5-1 with TRBJ2-7, with D perhaps TRBD1 (6 bases). Per germline, CDR1 SGHRS and CDR2 YFSETQ. The V and J ends lost 6 bases and 0 bases respectively, with 19 bases between them. CDR3 length equals 16 residues. The CDR3 coding sequence is TGCGCCAGCACCAGGACAGCCCTAAGGAGCTCCTACGAGCAGTACTTC. Its protein product is CASTRTALRSSYEQYF. Full variable domain (missing parts from reference TRBV5-1 and TRBJ2-7): KAGVTQTPRYLIKTRGQQVTLSCSPISGHRSVSWYQQTPGQGLQFLFEYFSETQRNKGNFPGRFSGRQFSNSRSEMNVSTLELGDSALYLCASTRTALRSSYEQYFGPGTRLTVT.

This sequence joins TRBV9 and TRBJ2-1; tentatively, D is TRBD1 (6 bases). Germline loops: CDR1 SGDLS, CDR2 YYNGEE. CDR3 length equals 13 residues. The V gene lost 4 bases and the J gene lost 10 bases, with 15 bases spanning the gap. The CDR3 DNA reads TGTGCCAGCAGCTTACACGTGGGGACAGAGCAGTTCTTC. Protein sequence: CASSLHVGTEQFF.

The CDR3 loop is CSARYPGQGGEKLFF. The CDR3 DNA reads as TGCAGTGCTAGATATCCGGGACAGGGGGGTGAAAAACTGTTTTTT. This chain links TRBV20-1 with TRBJ1-4; 11 bases fit TRBD1. Germline CDR1 DFQATT, CDR2 SNEGSKA (reference sequence). The CDR3 spans 15 residues. V dropped 2 bases and J dropped 7; count of bases not matched to a gene: 6.

Only a few counts were recorded for this clonotype. This chain joins TRBV7-3 and TRBJ1-4, with D possibly TRBD1 on 6 matching bases. The CDR3 covers 15 residues. The ends were cut back, 5 bases at V and 5 bases at J, with 15 bases in the middle. In germline, CDR1 is SGHTA, CDR2 FQGTGA. CDR3 loop: CASSPSGRGNEKLFF. The CDR3 DNA sequence: TGTGCCAGCAGCCCCTCGGGTAGGGGGAATGAAAAACTGTTTTTT.

This clonotype was detected only a few times. The chain uses TRBV29-1 and TRBJ2-1, with 9 bases matching TRBD2. Germline V CDR1 and CDR2: SQVTM, ANQGSEA. V gave up 6 bases and J gave up 5 bases; unmatched junction bases: 5. This CDR3 contains 13 residues. The CDR3 nucleotides are TGCAGCGTACCGGGACTAGCTGACAATGAGCAGTTCTTC. This translates into CSVPGLADNEQFF.

This clonotype has more than one count but fewer than ten. V is TRBV7-8 and J is TRBJ2-1; D ambiguous. Deletions cut 1 base from V and 1 base from J, with 11 bases between. Germline V gene lookup returns CDR1 SGHVS and CDR2 FQNEAQ. The CDR3 has 16 amino acids. CDR3 protein: CASSLVGYHSYNEQFF. DNA for the CDR3: TGTGCCAGCAGCTTAGTCGGCTACCATTCCTACAATGAGCAGTTCTTC.

V and J are TRBV30 and TRBJ2-1; 10 nucleotides align to TRBD1. Looked up from germline, CDR1 is GTSNPN and CDR2 is SVGIG (reference sequence). There are 14 residues in the CDR3. V shed 6 bases and J 7 bases; nucleotides not matched to a gene: 9. The CDR3 reads CACLRQGARNEQFF. The CDR3 DNA reads as TGTGCCTGCCTTAGACAGGGGGCGAGGAATGAGCAGTTCTTC.

The chain is built from TRBV28 and TRBJ1-5, with 10 bases fitting TRBD1. The CDR3 consists of 14 residues. Germline-derived CDR1 and CDR2 are MDHEN and SYDVKM. J was trimmed by 9 bases and V by 4 bases; bases with no gene match: 6. CDR3: CASSSKDRGGPQHF. In DNA, the CDR3 is TGTGCCAGCAGTTCGAAGGACAGGGGGGGGCCCCAGCATTTT.

This chain joins TRBV20-1 and TRBJ2-1; possibly TRBD2 for D (5 bases). Germline V lookup: CDR1 DFQATT, CDR2 SNEGSKA (reference sequence). V shed 1 base and J shed 7 bases, with 20 bases lying between them. CDR3 length: 16 residues. The CDR3 sequence: CSARANYGIPRNEQFF. CDR3 bases: TGCAGTGCTAGAGCAAATTACGGGATCCCGAGAAATGAGCAGTTCTTC.

This clonotype has only a few counts. This rearrangement joins TRBV28 to TRBJ1-1; D is unresolved. V lost 5 bases, J lost 6 bases, and 16 bases lay in between. CDR1 and CDR2 (germline): MDHEN, SYDVKM. This CDR3 comprises 14 residues. Here the CDR3 reads CASSPGVFPPEAFF. The CDR3 region has the DNA TGTGCCAGCAGTCCCGGGGTTTTTCCCCCTGAAGCTTTCTTT.

This clonotype was seen many times. J is TRBJ2-1 and V is TRBV7-8, with D tentatively TRBD1 (6 bases). The V end lost 3 bases, the J end lost 2 bases, and 14 bases lay between the germline ends. CDR1 is SGHVS, CDR2 FQNEAQ, per germline. CDR3 length: 16 amino acids. The CDR3: CASSFRTVGAYNEQFF. The CDR3, as DNA: TGTGCCAGCAGCTTTCGGACAGTCGGGGCCTACAATGAGCAGTTCTTC.

In its sample, this clonotype was seen a few times. The chain is built from TRBV12-3 or TRBV12-4 and TRBJ2-7; tentatively, D is TRBD1 (6 bases). Trimming removed 5 bases at V and 3 bases at J, with 11 bases between. The CDR3 is made up of 13 amino acids. Written as DNA, the CDR3 is TGTGCCAGCAGTCCGGACAGTCACTACGAGCAGTACTTC. Its translation is CASSPDSHYEQYF.

This clonotype was recorded only once. One end of the junction varies from germline; a read error may be responsible. The rearrangement links TRBV27 to TRBJ1-2; 9 bases are a match to TRBD1. CDR3 length: 14 amino acids. Germline V gives CDR1 MNHEY, CDR2 SMNVEV (reference sequence). CDR3 sequence: CANSFSGTGSGYTF. As DNA, the CDR3 is TGTGCCAACAGTTTCTCCGGGACAGGGTCTGGCTACACCTTC.

The genes are TRBV4-2 and TRBJ2-1, with TRBD2 as a possible D gene (6 bases). V lost 1 base and J lost 0, with 7 bases in between. Germline loops: CDR1 LGHNA, CDR2 YNFKEQ. This CDR3 comprises 15 residues. The CDR3 DNA sequence: TGTGCCAGCAGCCAAGTAGCGGACTCCTACAATGAGCAGTTCTTC. As protein: CASSQVADSYNEQFF.